This entry lists 20 T cell receptor beta chains sequenced from one sample in a study of cytomegalovirus exposure and HLA in healthy donors. Use of 60 Vbeta and 13 Jbeta primers characterized the PCR. The method was immunoSEQ multiplex PCR; TCRdb's version includes in-frame clones alone and lacks a portion of them. The sample holds roughly 200,000 clones, roughly 85% seen once. The sequencing sample was made of PBMCs. The receptor set was obtained from a woman in her forties or fifties in good health and CMV-seronegative.

The chain joins TRBV28 to TRBJ2-7; TRBD2 agrees at 8 bases. CDR1 is MDHEN and CDR2 is SYDVKM in the germline V gene. V shed 3 bases and J 6 bases; nucleotides not matched to a gene: 10. The CDR3 extends over 15 amino acids. The CDR3 reads CASSFLSGARGEQYF. DNA of the CDR3: TGTGCCAGCAGTTTCCTTAGCGGGGCTCGCGGCGAGCAGTACTTC.

The chain has TRBV27 and TRBJ1-4, with TRBD1 identical over 8 bases. The CDR3 runs 15 residues. V dropped 8 bases and J dropped 8; count of bases not matched to a gene: 13. Germline V gene data show CDR1 as MNHEY and CDR2 as SMNVEV (reference sequence). The CDR3 region is CASEQGAHLREKLFF. CDR3 bases: TGTGCCAGCGAGCAGGGGGCGCACCTGCGGGAAAAACTGTTTTTT.

Remarks on this clone: The germline gene is not matched at one end of the junction; a read error may be the cause. The rearrangement joins TRBV7-9 to TRBJ2-3; 10 bases agree with TRBD2. Germline V gene sequence: CDR1 SEHNR, CDR2 FQNEAQ (reference sequence). The CDR3 consists of 16 residues. The DNA for the CDR3 is TGTTCCAGCAGCTCCCAAGCGGGAGGGCCCACAGATACGCAGTATTTT. It translates to CSSSSQAGGPTDTQYF. Combining the CDR3 with reference TRBV7-9 and TRBJ2-3 gives the whole variable domain DTGVSQNPRHKITKRGQNVTFRCDPISEHNRLYWYRQTLGQGPEFLTYFQNEAQLEKSRLLSDRFSAERPKGSFSTLEIQRTEQGDSAMYLCSSSSQAGGPTDTQYFGPGTRLTVL.

V gene TRBV18 combines with J gene TRBJ2-1; D is possibly TRBD1 (5 bases). This CDR3 spans 16 amino acids. V lost 2 bases and J lost 0, with 11 bases in between. The V gene's germline CDR1 is KGHSH and CDR2 LQKENI. CDR3 protein: CASSPTQVSSYNEQFF. In nucleotides, the CDR3 is TGTGCCAGCTCACCAACACAGGTTAGCTCCTACAATGAGCAGTTCTTC.

V is TRBV28 and J is TRBJ2-3; 14 bases map to TRBD2. CDR3 length: 19 amino acids. V shed 4 bases, J shed 0 bases, and the junction held 9 bases outside the gene matches. Germline CDR1 MDHEN, CDR2 SYDVKM. CDR3 residues: CASSSPGTSGRISTDTQYF. For the CDR3, the DNA is TGTGCCAGCAGTTCCCCCGGGACTAGCGGGAGAATTAGCACAGATACGCAGTATTTT.

This clone was found once. For the CDR3, the DNA is TGCAGCGCTCAGGGACAGGGCCCCCAAAAGTACTTC. Protein: CSAQGQGPQKYF. The V gene is TRBV29-1, the J gene TRBJ2-7; 9 positions match TRBD1. The V segment lost 7 bases and the J segment 11 bases; nucleotides outside the gene matches: 12. The germline CDR1 and CDR2 sequences are SQVTM and ANQGSEA. This CDR3 has 12 amino acids.

The chain links TRBV2 to TRBJ2-3; 7 nucleotides line up with TRBD1. V shed 7 bases, J shed 3 bases, and the junction held 10 bases outside the gene matches. Germline lookup yields CDR1 SNHLY and CDR2 FYNNEI. The CDR3 totals 15 residues. In nucleotides, the CDR3 is TGTGCCAGCATTACGGACAGGATCCGTACAGATACGCAGTATTTT. This sequence encodes CASITDRIRTDTQYF.

The chain uses TRBV5-1 and TRBJ1-3; unclear D gene. Germline V gives CDR1 SGHRS, CDR2 YFSETQ. The CDR3 contains 16 residues. Trimming took off 4 bases at V and 4 bases at J, with 18 bases between the two ends. For the CDR3, the DNA is TGCGCCAGCAGCCCCGAGGGAAGTCTGGGAGGAAACACCATATATTTT. Protein: CASSPEGSLGGNTIYF.

The J gene is TRBJ2-5, the V gene TRBV6-5, with TRBD1 matching 10 bases. The CDR3 extends over 15 amino acids. Germline loops: CDR1 MNHEY, CDR2 SVGAGI. Trimming took 0 bases from V and 5 from J; bases not matched to a gene: 3. CDR3 DNA sequence: TGTGCCAGCAGTTACTCGACAGGGGGCGGTGAGACCCAGTACTTC. Its protein is CASSYSTGGGETQYF.

The rearrangement links TRBV28 to TRBJ2-4, with 9 nucleotides matching TRBD2. The CDR3 consists of 15 residues. V shed 5 bases, J shed 8 bases, and the junction held 10 bases outside the gene matches. In germline, CDR1 is MDHEN, CDR2 SYDVKM. This CDR3 reads CASSPRGRARDIQYF. DNA of the CDR3: TGTGCCAGCAGTCCTCGCGGGAGGGCCAGGGACATTCAGTACTTC.

The chain links TRBV2 to TRBJ2-7; 9 bases match TRBD1. Germline V gene data show CDR1 as SNHLY and CDR2 as FYNNEI. The CDR3 is made up of 13 amino acids. The J segment lost 3 bases and the V segment lost 6 bases, leaving 3 bases of the junction unmatched. The CDR3 here is CASSTGQGYEQYF. CDR3 DNA: TGTGCCAGCAGCACGGGACAGGGCTACGAGCAGTACTTC.

This chain uses TRBV11-2 with TRBJ2-1, with a tentative D call TRBD2 (7 bases). Deletions cut 1 base from V and 15 bases from J, with 16 bases between. Germline V gene lookup returns CDR1 SGHAT and CDR2 FQNNGV. The CDR3 has 13 amino acids. The CDR3 loop reads CASSLVGAGVPFF. CDR3 nucleotide sequence: TGTGCCAGCAGCTTAGTGGGGGCGGGAGTTCCGTTCTTC.

The chain uses TRBV9 and TRBJ2-3, with 9 bases fitting TRBD2. Germline CDR1 and CDR2: SGDLS and YYNGEE. The CDR3 extends over 15 amino acids. Trimming took 1 base from V and 5 from J; bases not matched to a gene: 5. The DNA for the CDR3 is TGTGCCAGCAGCGTATGGGTTAGCGGGAGAGATACGCAGTATTTT. Translation: CASSVWVSGRDTQYF. Full variable domain (remainder filled in from reference TRBV9 and TRBJ2-3): DSGVTQTPKHLITATGQRVTLRCSPRSGDLSVYWYQQSLDQGLQFLIQYYNGEERAKGNILERFSAQQFPDLHSELNLSSLELGDSALYFCASSVWVSGRDTQYFGPGTRLTVL.

The rearrangement joins TRBV7-9 to TRBJ2-1; tentative D call: TRBD2 (6 bases). V gave up 6 bases and J gave up 7 bases, with 19 bases separating them. In germline, CDR1 is SEHNR, CDR2 FQNEAQ (reference sequence). CDR3 size: 15 residues. CDR3 coding DNA: TGTGCCAGCAGATCTTTAGGGAGGAAAGGGAATGAGCAGTTCTTC. It specifies CASRSLGRKGNEQFF.

The CDR3, as DNA: TGTGCCAGCAGTTTATCGGGGGGGACGAACACCGGGGAGCTGTTTTTT. It codes for CASSLSGGTNTGELFF. V usage is TRBV27 and J usage is TRBJ2-2; 7 bases match TRBD2. CDR1 is MNHEY, CDR2 SMNVEV, per germline (reference sequence). This CDR3 contains 16 residues. V gave up 0 bases and J gave up 0 bases; unmatched junction bases: 1.

This clone has a handful of counts. The chain uses TRBV6-1 and TRBJ1-5, with D uncertain. The CDR3 extends over 15 amino acids. Germline V lookup: CDR1 MNHNS, CDR2 SASEGT. V lost 6 bases and J lost 0, with 12 bases in between. This CDR3 is CASSGEHYSNQPQHF. The CDR3 nucleotides read TGTGCCAGCAGCGGGGAACACTATAGCAATCAGCCCCAGCATTTT.

The chain uses TRBV5-4 and TRBJ1-2; D unresolved. The germline V and J ends were trimmed by 3 bases and 4 bases, with 10 bases remaining between them. This CDR3 contains 13 residues. Per germline, CDR1 SGHNT and CDR2 YYREEE (reference sequence). The CDR3 reads CASSYQGSYGYTF. The CDR3, as DNA: TGTGCCAGCAGCTATCAAGGGAGCTATGGCTACACCTTC.

The chain carries TRBV7-2 and TRBJ2-7, with D unclear. V was cut by 4 bases and J by 2 bases, with 6 bases left in between. Germline values: CDR1 SGHTA, CDR2 FQGNSA. This CDR3 is 12 amino acids long. CDR3 sequence: CASSSQTYEQYF. Written as DNA, the CDR3 is TGTGCCAGCAGCTCCCAAACCTACGAGCAGTACTTC. Complete variable domain (other parts from reference TRBV7-2 and TRBJ2-7): GAGVSQSPSNKVTEKGKDVELRCDPISGHTALYWYRQSLGQGLEFLIYFQGNSAPDKSGLPSDRFSAERTGGSVSTLTIQRTQQEDSAVYLCASSSQTYEQYFGPGTRLTVT.

This chain links TRBV29-1 with TRBJ1-2, with 9 bases that match TRBD1. V was pared by 4 bases and J by 2 bases, with 5 bases of the junction left unmatched. CDR3 length: 14 amino acids. Germline CDR1 and CDR2: SQVTM and ANQGSEA. The CDR3 DNA is TGCAGCGTTGTGACAGGGGGAGGAAACTATGGCTACACCTTC. It codes for CSVVTGGGNYGYTF.

This sequence joins TRBV11-2 and TRBJ2-1; weak D call: TRBD1 (6 bases). V was pared by 4 bases and J by 0 bases, with 22 bases between. Germline CDR1 is SGHAT and CDR2 is FQNNGV. This CDR3 has 19 residues. The CDR3 DNA reads TGTGCCAGCAGCTCTAGTGGGACACGAGTATCCAGCTCCTACAATGAGCAGTTCTTC. Amino acids: CASSSSGTRVSSSYNEQFF.